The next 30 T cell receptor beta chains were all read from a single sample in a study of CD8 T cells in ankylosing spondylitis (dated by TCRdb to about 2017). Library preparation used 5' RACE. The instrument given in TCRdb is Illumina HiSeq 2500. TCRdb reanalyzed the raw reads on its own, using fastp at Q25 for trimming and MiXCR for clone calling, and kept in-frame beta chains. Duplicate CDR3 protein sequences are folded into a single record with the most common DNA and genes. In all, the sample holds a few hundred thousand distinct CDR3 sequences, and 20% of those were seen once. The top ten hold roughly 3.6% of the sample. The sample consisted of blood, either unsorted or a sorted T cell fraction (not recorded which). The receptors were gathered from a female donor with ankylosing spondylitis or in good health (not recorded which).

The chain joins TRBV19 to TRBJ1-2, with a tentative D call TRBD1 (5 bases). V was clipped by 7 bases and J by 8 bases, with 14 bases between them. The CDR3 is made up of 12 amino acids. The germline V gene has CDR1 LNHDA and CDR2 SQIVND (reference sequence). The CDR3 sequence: CASTSRDHGYTF. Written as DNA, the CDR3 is TGTGCCAGTACCTCAAGGGACCACGGCTACACCTTC.

CDR3 bases: TGTGCCAGCAGCTGGGGACAAAATCAGGTGAACACTGAAGCTTTCTTT. It translates to CASSWGQNQVNTEAFF. The chain is built from TRBV5-5 and TRBJ1-1; TRBD1 might be the D (6 bases). From germline, CDR1 is SGHKS and CDR2 YYEKEE (reference sequence). The CDR3 loop spans 16 amino acids. V was trimmed by 3 bases and J by 0 bases, leaving 15 bases between them. Full variable domain (outside the CDR3, taken from reference TRBV5-5 and TRBJ1-1): DAGVTQSPTHLIKTRGQQVTLRCSPISGHKSVSWYQQVLGQGPQFIFQYYEKEERGRGNFPDRFSARQFPNYSSELNVNALLLGDSALYLCASSWGQNQVNTEAFFGQGTRLTVV.

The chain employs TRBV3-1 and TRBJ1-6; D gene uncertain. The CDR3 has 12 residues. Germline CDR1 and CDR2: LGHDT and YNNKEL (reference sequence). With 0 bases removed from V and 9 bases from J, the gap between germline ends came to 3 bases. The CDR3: CASSQDLSPLHF. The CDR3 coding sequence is TGTGCCAGCAGCCAAGACCTTTCACCCCTCCACTTT.

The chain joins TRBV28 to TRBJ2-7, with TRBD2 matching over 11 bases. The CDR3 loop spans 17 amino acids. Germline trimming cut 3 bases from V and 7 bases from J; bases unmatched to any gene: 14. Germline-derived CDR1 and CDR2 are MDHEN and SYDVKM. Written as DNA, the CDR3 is TGTGCCAGCAGTTTCCCCCCGCCGGGACTAGCGGTAGGGGAGCAGTACTTC. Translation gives CASSFPPPGLAVGEQYF.

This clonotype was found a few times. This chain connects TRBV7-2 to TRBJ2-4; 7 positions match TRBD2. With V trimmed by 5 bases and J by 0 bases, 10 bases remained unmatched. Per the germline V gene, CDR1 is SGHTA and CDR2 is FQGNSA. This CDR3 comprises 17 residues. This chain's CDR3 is CASSRGRELLAKNIQYF. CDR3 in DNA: TGTGCCAGCAGCCGGGGGAGGGAACTACTAGCCAAAAACATTCAGTACTTC.

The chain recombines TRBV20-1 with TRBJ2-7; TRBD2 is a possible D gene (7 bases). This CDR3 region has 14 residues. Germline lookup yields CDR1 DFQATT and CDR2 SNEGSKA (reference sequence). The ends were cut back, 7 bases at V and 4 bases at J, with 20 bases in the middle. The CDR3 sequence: CSGVRGGEGYEQYF. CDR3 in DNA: TGCAGTGGAGTTAGGGGGGGAGAAGGGTACGAGCAGTACTTC.

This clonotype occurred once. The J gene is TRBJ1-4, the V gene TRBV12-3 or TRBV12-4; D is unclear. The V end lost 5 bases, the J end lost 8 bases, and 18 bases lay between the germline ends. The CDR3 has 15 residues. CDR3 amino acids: CASSPPRRRGEKLFF. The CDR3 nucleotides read TGTGCCAGCAGTCCTCCCCGGCGCCGGGGAGAAAAACTGTTTTTT.

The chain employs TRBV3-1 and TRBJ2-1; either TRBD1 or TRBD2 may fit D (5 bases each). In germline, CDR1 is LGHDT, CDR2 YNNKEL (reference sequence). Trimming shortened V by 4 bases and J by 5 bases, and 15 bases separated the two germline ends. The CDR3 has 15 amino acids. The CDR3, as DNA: TGTGCCAGCAGCCTCGGGGCTAGCAGAAACAATGAGCAGTTCTTC. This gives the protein CASSLGASRNNEQFF.

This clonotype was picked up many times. The CDR3, as DNA: TGTGCCAGCAGTTTATTACAGGGTCTCGAGCAGTACTTC. It codes for CASSLLQGLEQYF. The J gene is TRBJ2-7, the V gene TRBV27; tentative D call: TRBD1 (6 bases). Germline loops: CDR1 MNHEY, CDR2 SMNVEV (reference sequence). This CDR3 is 13 amino acids long. V dropped 1 base and J dropped 6 bases, with 10 bases sitting between them.

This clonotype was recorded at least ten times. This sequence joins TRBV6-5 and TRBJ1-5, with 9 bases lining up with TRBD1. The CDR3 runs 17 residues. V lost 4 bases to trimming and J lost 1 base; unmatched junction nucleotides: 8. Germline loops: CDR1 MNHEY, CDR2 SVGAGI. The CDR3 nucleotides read TGTGCCAGCAGTTCGGGACAGGGAATTCTGAGCAATCAGCCCCAGCATTTT. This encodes CASSSGQGILSNQPQHF.

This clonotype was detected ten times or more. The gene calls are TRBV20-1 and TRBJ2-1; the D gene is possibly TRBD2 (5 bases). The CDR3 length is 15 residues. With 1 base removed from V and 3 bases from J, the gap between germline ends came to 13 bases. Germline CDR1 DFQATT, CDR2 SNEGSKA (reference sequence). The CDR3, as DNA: TGCAGTGCTAGAGTGCCAAGCGGTTTCTACAATGAGCAGTTCTTC. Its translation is CSARVPSGFYNEQFF.

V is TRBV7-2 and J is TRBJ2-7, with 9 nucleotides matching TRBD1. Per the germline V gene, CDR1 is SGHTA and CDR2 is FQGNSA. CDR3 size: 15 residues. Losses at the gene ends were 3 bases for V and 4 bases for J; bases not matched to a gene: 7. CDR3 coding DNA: TGTGCCAGCAGCTTCGCCGGGACAGGGTCTTACGAGCAGTACTTC. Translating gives CASSFAGTGSYEQYF.

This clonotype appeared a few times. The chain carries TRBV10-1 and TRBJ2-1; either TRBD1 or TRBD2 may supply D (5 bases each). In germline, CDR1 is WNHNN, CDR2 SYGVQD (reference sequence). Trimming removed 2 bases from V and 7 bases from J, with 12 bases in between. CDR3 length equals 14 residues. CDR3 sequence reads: CASSETGPHNEQFF. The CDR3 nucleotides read TGCGCCAGCAGTGAGACGGGACCCCATAATGAGCAGTTCTTC.

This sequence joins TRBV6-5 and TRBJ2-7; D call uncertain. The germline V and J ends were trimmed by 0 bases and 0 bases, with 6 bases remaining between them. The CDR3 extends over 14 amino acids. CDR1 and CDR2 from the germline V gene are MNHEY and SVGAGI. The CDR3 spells CASSYSKVSYEQYF. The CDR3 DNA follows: TGTGCCAGCAGTTACTCGAAAGTCTCCTACGAGCAGTACTTC.

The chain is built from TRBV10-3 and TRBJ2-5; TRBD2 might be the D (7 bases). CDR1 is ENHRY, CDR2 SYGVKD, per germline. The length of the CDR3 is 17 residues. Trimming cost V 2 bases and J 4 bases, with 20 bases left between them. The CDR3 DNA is TGTGCCATCAGTGAGAGACCACAGGGAGGGGAGGGAGAGACCCAGTACTTC. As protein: CAISERPQGGEGETQYF.

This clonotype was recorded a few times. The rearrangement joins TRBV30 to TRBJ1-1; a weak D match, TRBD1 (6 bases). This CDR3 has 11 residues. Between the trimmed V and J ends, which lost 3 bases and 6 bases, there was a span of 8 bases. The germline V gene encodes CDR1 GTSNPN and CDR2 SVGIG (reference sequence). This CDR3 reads CAWRRTAEAFF. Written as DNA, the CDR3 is TGTGCCTGGAGGCGGACAGCTGAAGCTTTCTTT. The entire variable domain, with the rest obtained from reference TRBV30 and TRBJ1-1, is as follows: SQTIHQWPATLVQPVGSPLSLECTVEGTSNPNLYWYRQAAGRGLQLLFYSVGIGQISSEVPQNLSASRPQDRQFILSSKKLLLSDSGFYLCAWRRTAEAFFGQGTRLTVV.

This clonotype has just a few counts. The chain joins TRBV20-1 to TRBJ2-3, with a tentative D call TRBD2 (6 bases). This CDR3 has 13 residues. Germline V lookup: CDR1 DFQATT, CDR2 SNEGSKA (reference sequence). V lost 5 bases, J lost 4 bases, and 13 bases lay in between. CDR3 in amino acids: CSALTRVSDTQYF. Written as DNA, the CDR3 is TGCAGTGCTTTGACTAGGGTCTCAGATACGCAGTATTTT.

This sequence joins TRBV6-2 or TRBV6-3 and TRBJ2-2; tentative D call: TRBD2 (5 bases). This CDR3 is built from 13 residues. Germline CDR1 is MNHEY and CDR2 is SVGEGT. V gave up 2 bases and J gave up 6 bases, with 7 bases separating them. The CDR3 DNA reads TGTGCCAGCAGTTACGGGAGTGCCGGGGAGCTGTTTTTT. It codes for CASSYGSAGELFF.

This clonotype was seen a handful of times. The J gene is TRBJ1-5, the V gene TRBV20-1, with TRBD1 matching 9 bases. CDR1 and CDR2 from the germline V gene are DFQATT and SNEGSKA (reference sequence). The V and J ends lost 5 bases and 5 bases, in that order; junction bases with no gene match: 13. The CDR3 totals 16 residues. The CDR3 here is CSASNPGQGAHQPQHF. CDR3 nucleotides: TGCAGTGCTTCTAACCCGGGACAGGGAGCGCATCAGCCCCAGCATTTT.

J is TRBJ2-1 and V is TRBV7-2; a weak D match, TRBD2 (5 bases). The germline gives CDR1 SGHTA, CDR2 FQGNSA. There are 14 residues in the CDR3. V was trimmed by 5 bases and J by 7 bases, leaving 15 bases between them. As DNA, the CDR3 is TGTGCCAGCAGCCTTACCCTAGCTAGGAATGAGCAGTTCTTC. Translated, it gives CASSLTLARNEQFF.

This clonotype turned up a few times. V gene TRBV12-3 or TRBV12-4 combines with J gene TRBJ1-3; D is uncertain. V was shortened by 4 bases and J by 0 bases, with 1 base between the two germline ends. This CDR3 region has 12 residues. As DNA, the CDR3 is TGTGCCAGCAGTTACTCTGGAAACACCATATATTTT. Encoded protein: CASSYSGNTIYF.

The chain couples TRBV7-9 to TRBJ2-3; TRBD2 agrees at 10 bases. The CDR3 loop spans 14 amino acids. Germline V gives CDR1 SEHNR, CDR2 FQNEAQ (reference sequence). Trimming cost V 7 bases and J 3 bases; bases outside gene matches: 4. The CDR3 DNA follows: TGTGCCAGCAACGAGCGGGAGGGAACAGATACGCAGTATTTT. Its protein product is CASNEREGTDTQYF.

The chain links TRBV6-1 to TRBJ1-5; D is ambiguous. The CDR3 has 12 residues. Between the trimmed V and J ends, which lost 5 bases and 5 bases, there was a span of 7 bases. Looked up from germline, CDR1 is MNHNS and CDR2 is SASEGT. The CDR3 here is CASSLRHQPQHF. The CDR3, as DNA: TGTGCCAGCAGTCTCAGACATCAGCCCCAGCATTTT.

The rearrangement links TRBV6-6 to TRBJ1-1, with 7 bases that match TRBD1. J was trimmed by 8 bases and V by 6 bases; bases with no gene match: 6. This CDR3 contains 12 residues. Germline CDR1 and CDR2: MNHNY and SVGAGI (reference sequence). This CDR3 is CASSNRDREAFF. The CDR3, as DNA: TGTGCCAGCAGCAACCGGGACAGAGAAGCTTTCTTT.

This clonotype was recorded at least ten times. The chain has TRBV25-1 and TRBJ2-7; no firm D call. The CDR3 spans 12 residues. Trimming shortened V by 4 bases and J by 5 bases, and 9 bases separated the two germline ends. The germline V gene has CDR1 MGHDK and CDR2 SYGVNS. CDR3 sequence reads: CASSVGVNEQYF. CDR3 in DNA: TGTGCCAGCAGTGTAGGAGTGAACGAGCAGTACTTC.

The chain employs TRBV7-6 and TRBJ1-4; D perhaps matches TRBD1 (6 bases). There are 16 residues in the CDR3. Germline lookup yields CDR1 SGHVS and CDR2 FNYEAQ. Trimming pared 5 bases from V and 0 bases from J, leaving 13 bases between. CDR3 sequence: CASSRGQHATNEKLFF. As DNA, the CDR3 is TGTGCCAGCAGCCGAGGACAGCATGCAACTAATGAAAAACTGTTTTTT.

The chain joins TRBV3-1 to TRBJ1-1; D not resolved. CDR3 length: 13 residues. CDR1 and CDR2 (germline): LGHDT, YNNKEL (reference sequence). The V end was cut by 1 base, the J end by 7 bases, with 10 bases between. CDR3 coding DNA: TGTGCCAGCAGCCAAGGGAGGTCCCTTGAAGCTTTCTTT. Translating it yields CASSQGRSLEAFF.

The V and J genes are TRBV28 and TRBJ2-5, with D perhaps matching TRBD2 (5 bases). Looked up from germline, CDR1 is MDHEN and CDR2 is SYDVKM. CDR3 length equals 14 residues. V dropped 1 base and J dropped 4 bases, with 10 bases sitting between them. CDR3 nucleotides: TGTGCCAGCAGTTTATCACAGCGGATAGAGACCCAGTACTTC. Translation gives CASSLSQRIETQYF. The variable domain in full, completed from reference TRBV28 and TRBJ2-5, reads DVKVTQSSRYLVKRTGEKVFLECVQDMDHENMFWYRQDPGLGLRLIYFSYDVKMKEKGDIPEGYSVSREKKERFSLILESASTNQTSMYLCASSLSQRIETQYFGPGTRLLVL.

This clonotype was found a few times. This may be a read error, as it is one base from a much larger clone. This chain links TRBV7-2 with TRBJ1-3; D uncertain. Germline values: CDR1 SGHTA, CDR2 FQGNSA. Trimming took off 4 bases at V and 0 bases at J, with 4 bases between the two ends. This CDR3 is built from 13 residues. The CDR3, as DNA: TGTGCCAGCAGCTCTAACTCTGGAAACACCATATATTTT. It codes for CASSSNSGNTIYF.

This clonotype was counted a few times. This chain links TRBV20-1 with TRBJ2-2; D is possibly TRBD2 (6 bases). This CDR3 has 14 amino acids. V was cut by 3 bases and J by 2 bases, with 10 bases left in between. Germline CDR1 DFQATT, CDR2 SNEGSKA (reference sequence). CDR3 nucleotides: TGCAGTGCTAGGGGGGGAAGTAACACCGGGGAGCTGTTTTTT. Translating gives CSARGGSNTGELFF.